The rows below give T cell receptor beta chains drawn from one sample of a study of T cell changes during pregnancy in multiple sclerosis. Profiling relied on immunoSEQ multiplex PCR, and the TCRdb table lists in-frame clones only, not all of them. The table includes 35,000 to 50,000 clones, roughly nine tenths detected once. The sample was CD4+ T cells from peripheral blood mononuclear cells, taken in the first trimester of pregnancy. Receptors were obtained from a female donor with multiple sclerosis, enrolled in a pregnancy study. Each CDR3 is given with its conserved first and last residue. Each record gives: J gene, clone size, V gene, D gene, CDR3 DNA, CDR3 protein. The D gene is left open where the match is weak. Where a row states a size, it is once, few, many or the class of an expanded clone; other rows omit it.

J gene: TRBJ2-7
clone size: NA
V gene: TRBV6-5
D gene: NA
CDR3 DNA: TGTGCCAGTCTGAACCCCGGTTTCTCCTACGAGCAGTACTTC
CDR3 protein: CASLNPGFSYEQYF

J gene: TRBJ2-7
clone size: NA
V gene: TRBV6-1
D gene: TRBD2
CDR3 DNA: TGTGCCAGCAGTGTAGCGGGAGGCCACTACGAGCAGTACTTC
CDR3 protein: CASSVAGGHYEQYF

J gene: TRBJ2-1
clone size: NA
V gene: TRBV7-6
D gene: NA
CDR3 DNA: TGTGCCAGCAGCGATATTCGGGGAAAGGAGTACAATGAGCAGTTCTTC
CDR3 protein: CASSDIRGKEYNEQFF

J gene: TRBJ2-2
clone size: NA
V gene: TRBV7-3
D gene: TRBD2
CDR3 DNA: TGTGCCAGCAACCCGACAGGGAGGGCGGGAGGGTCCGGGGAGCTGTTTTTT
CDR3 protein: CASNPTGRAGGSGELFF

J gene: TRBJ2-3
clone size: NA
V gene: TRBV4-1
D gene: NA
CDR3 DNA: TGCGCCAGCAGCCAACAGTTCACAGATACGCAGTATTTT
CDR3 protein: CASSQQFTDTQYF

J gene: TRBJ2-7
clone size: once
V gene: TRBV19
D gene: NA
CDR3 DNA: TGTGCCCGCTACGACAGTTCTAACGAGCAGTACTTC
CDR3 protein: CARYDSSNEQYF

J gene: TRBJ1-1
clone size: NA
V gene: TRBV5-6
D gene: NA
CDR3 DNA: TGTGCCAGCAGCTTGGGTCCGGGGTCGCGGGGCACTGAAGCTTTCTTT
CDR3 protein: CASSLGPGSRGTEAFF

J gene: TRBJ1-2
clone size: NA
V gene: TRBV6-6
D gene: NA
CDR3 DNA: TGTGCCAGCAGTTACTCCCGGGGTCGTGGCTATGGCTACACCTTC
CDR3 protein: CASSYSRGRGYGYTF

J gene: TRBJ2-4
clone size: NA
V gene: TRBV5-6
D gene: NA
CDR3 DNA: TGTGCCAGCAGCCCGGGGGTGGGGTTGGAAAACATTCAGTACTTC
CDR3 protein: CASSPGVGLENIQYF

J gene: TRBJ2-7
clone size: NA
V gene: TRBV10-1
D gene: TRBD1
CDR3 DNA: TGCGCCAGCAGTGTATACAGACAGGGGATGTACGAGCAGTACTTC
CDR3 protein: CASSVYRQGMYEQYF

J gene: TRBJ2-7
clone size: NA
V gene: TRBV27
D gene: TRBD2
CDR3 DNA: TGTGCCAGCAGCCCCAGACTAGCGGGAGTCTACGAGCAGTACTTC
CDR3 protein: CASSPRLAGVYEQYF

J gene: TRBJ2-2
clone size: few
V gene: TRBV18
D gene: TRBD2
CDR3 DNA: TGTGCCAGCTCACCTCTAGCGGGGGACACCGGGGAGCTGTTTTTT
CDR3 protein: CASSPLAGDTGELFF

J gene: TRBJ1-1
clone size: NA
V gene: TRBV5-5
D gene: NA
CDR3 DNA: TGTGCCAGCAGCTTGGCGAGGCAGTTCAGGAACACTGAAGCTTTCTTT
CDR3 protein: CASSLARQFRNTEAFF

J gene: TRBJ1-4
clone size: once
V gene: TRBV4-3
D gene: TRBD1
CDR3 DNA: TGCGCCAGCAGCCAAGACGATCCGGGACAGGGGAGGGAAAAACTGTTTTTT
CDR3 protein: CASSQDDPGQGREKLFF